These 30 T cell receptor beta chains were sequenced from one sample in a study of tumor-infiltrating lymphocytes in primary liver carcinoma. Production of TCR beta cDNA used around 0.45 ug total RNA together with a constant-region primer. Libraries covering TCR beta were generated through three nested multiplex PCR rounds (using a slightly modified ARM-PCR). PCR rounds one and two used TRBV1-TRBV30 forward primers with a C-beta reverse primer for 10 cycles each. TCRdb re-called the multiplex PCR reads with MiXCR, one entry per CDR3 protein. The profile covers over 250,000 distinct CDR3 sequences, with roughly 60% appearing a single time and 17% taken by the ten largest. Researchers drew blood RNA from unsorted whole blood and extracted germline DNA as well. Sequenced sample: peripheral blood. The source is a woman aged 30 to 39 with primary liver carcinoma and hepatitis B virus infection.

The sample holds a few counts of this clonotype. The chain recombines TRBV6-6 with TRBJ2-4; D remains ambiguous. The CDR3 contains 17 residues. Germline-derived CDR1 and CDR2 are MNHNY and SVGAGI (reference sequence). Trimming left V 8 bases short and J 0 bases short, with 20 bases between. CDR3 bases: TGTGCCAGCCCCCCGCCCAGGCCAACTATAGCCAAAAACATTCAGTACTTC. As protein: CASPPPRPTIAKNIQYF.

For this clonotype: Given a much more abundant clone one base away, this may be a read error. The J gene is TRBJ2-7, the V gene TRBV4-3; TRBD1 matches 8 bases. The V gene end was trimmed by 1 base and the J gene end by 8 bases; junction bases not matched to a gene: 13. There are 16 residues in the CDR3. Germline values: CDR1 LGHNA, CDR2 YSLEER. DNA for the CDR3: TGCGCCAGCAGCCAAGGCACTTACGAGACAGGGGATAAGCAGTACTTC. Protein sequence: CASSQGTYETGDKQYF.

The chain carries TRBV10-3 and TRBJ2-1, with D perhaps TRBD2 (6 bases). The germline gives CDR1 ENHRY, CDR2 SYGVKD. This CDR3 is built from 14 residues. Trimming cost V 4 bases and J 7 bases, with 14 bases left between them. The CDR3 DNA follows: TGTGCCATCAGTGGACTAGGTCTGGGAAATGAGCAGTTCTTC. It yields the protein CAISGLGLGNEQFF.

This clonotype was seen many times. The chain is built from TRBV4-3 and TRBJ1-6; D ambiguous. Germline V gives CDR1 LGHNA, CDR2 YSLEER. V lost 3 bases, J lost 9 bases, and 9 bases lay in between. The length of the CDR3 is 13 residues. The DNA for the CDR3 is TGCGCCAGCAGCCATGGAGAGGCTTCACCCCTCCACTTT. It yields the protein CASSHGEASPLHF.

The genes are TRBV5-1 and TRBJ2-3; weak D call: TRBD1 (6 bases). CDR1 is SGHRS, CDR2 YFSETQ, per germline. This CDR3 has 15 residues. V was cut by 4 bases and J by 0 bases, with 12 bases left in between. The CDR3 sequence is CASSTDRSSTDTQYF. CDR3 nucleotides: TGCGCCAGCAGCACCGACAGGTCGAGCACAGATACGCAGTATTTT.

The chain is built from TRBV30 and TRBJ2-1; 8 bases are shared with TRBD2. The CDR3 consists of 12 residues. Trimming took 4 bases from V and 4 from J; bases not matched to a gene: 0. CDR1 and CDR2 (germline): GTSNPN, SVGIG (reference sequence). The CDR3 DNA sequence: TGTGCCTGGACTAGCGGGTACAATGAGCAGTTCTTC. It codes for CAWTSGYNEQFF.

This sequence joins TRBV29-1 and TRBJ2-2, with TRBD1 matching over 7 bases. Germline CDR1 SQVTM, CDR2 ANQGSEA. There are 14 residues in the CDR3. The V and J ends lost 6 bases and 3 bases, in that order; junction bases with no gene match: 7. The CDR3: CSVLWDRHTGELFF. The CDR3 nucleotides are TGCAGCGTGTTATGGGACAGACACACCGGGGAGCTGTTTTTT.

This clonotype was found a few times. The rearrangement links TRBV6-5 to TRBJ2-6, with 9 positions matching TRBD1. The CDR3 length is 17 residues. CDR1 MNHEY and CDR2 SVGAGI come from the germline V gene. With 5 bases clipped from V and 0 bases from J, the junction kept 5 bases outside the gene matches. CDR3 bases: TGTGCCAGCAGTACAGGGGGCGGACGCTCTGGGGCCAACGTCCTGACTTTC. It yields the protein CASSTGGGRSGANVLTF.

V usage is TRBV6-5 and J usage is TRBJ2-3, with D uncertain. The CDR3 spans 15 residues. Germline lookup yields CDR1 MNHEY and CDR2 SVGAGI. The V end lost 5 bases, the J end lost 1 base, and 13 bases lay between the germline ends. The CDR3 loop reads CASSHSPIRTDTQYF. The CDR3 region has the DNA TGTGCCAGCAGTCATAGTCCCATTCGCACAGATACGCAGTATTTT.

The chain recombines TRBV5-6 with TRBJ2-6; D ambiguous. There are 16 residues in the CDR3. Germline V gives CDR1 SGHDT, CDR2 YYEEEE. V lost 2 bases and J lost 0, with 9 bases in between. The CDR3 spells CASSFSGTSGANVLTF. In DNA, the CDR3 is TGTGCCAGCAGCTTTTCCGGTACCTCTGGGGCCAACGTCCTGACTTTC.

The chain combines TRBV7-9 with TRBJ1-5, with a weak D call TRBD1 (6 bases). CDR1 is SEHNR, CDR2 FQNEAQ, per germline (reference sequence). This CDR3 spans 15 amino acids. The ends were cut back, 3 bases at V and 3 bases at J, with 12 bases in the middle. The CDR3 bases are TGTGCCAGCAGCTTTGGTCAGGGGATCAATCAGCCCCAGCATTTT. This gives the protein CASSFGQGINQPQHF. Full variable domain (rest looked up from reference TRBV7-9 and TRBJ1-5): DTGVSQNPRHKITKRGQNVTFRCDPISEHNRLYWYRQTLGQGPEFLTYFQNEAQLEKSRLLSDRFSAERPKGSFSTLEIQRTEQGDSAMYLCASSFGQGINQPQHFGDGTRLSIL.

Notes on this clonotype: It is unclear where the CDR3 begins or ends on the DNA, so no DNA is shown, and the CDR3 is as TCRdb lists it. The rearrangement links TRBV11-1 to TRBJ2-5; TRBD1 is the table's D call, not checked against the DNA. The length of the CDR3 is 14 amino acids, counting both ends. Germline V gene data show CDR1 as SGHAT and CDR2 as FQDESV (reference sequence). The CDR3 region is CVSSWAWGTGTRYF.

About this clonotype: This may come from a read error, since a much larger clone is one base off. This sequence joins TRBV5-6 and TRBJ2-7; 13 bases are shared with TRBD2. The CDR3 is made up of 15 amino acids. V trimming: 6 bases; J trimming: 3 bases; junction bases outside the gene matches: 6. Germline lookup yields CDR1 SGHDT and CDR2 YYEEEE. The CDR3 DNA sequence: TGTGCCAGCAACGGACTAGCGGGAGAATTCTACGAGCAGTACTTC. Its translation: CASNGLAGEFYEQYF.

This chain joins TRBV7-9 and TRBJ1-2, with a possible D match to TRBD1 (6 bases). Trimming pared 5 bases from V and 4 bases from J, leaving 17 bases between. CDR1 is SEHNR and CDR2 is FQNEAQ in the germline V gene (reference sequence). This CDR3 spans 15 amino acids. In DNA form, the CDR3 reads TGTGCCAGCAGCCTCCTACAGGGCTTAACCTATGGCTACACCTTC. Encoded protein: CASSLLQGLTYGYTF.

Remarks on this clonotype: One end of the junction is discordant with germline, which a read error may explain. The chain links TRBV6-5 to TRBJ2-3, with 7 bases aligning to TRBD1. Germline-derived CDR1 and CDR2 are MNHEY and SVGAGI. CDR3 size: 18 residues. In nucleotides, the CDR3 is TGTGTCAGCAGTCCCCGGGACAGAGCTTACACTAGCACAGATACGCAGTATTTT. It codes for CVSSPRDRAYTSTDTQYF.

About this clonotype: This sequence may be a read error, since a much larger clone differs from it by one base. The chain recombines TRBV12-3 or TRBV12-4 with TRBJ2-2, with D unresolved. The CDR3 runs to 13 residues. CDR3 in amino acids: CASLYRGTVELFF. DNA for the CDR3: TGTGCCAGCCTTTATCGTGGCACCGTGGAGCTGTTTTTT.

CDR3 nucleotide sequence: TGTGCCTGGAGCCAAAAGAGGCGGGCGGGCAACACTGAAGCTTTCTTT. This translates into CAWSQKRRAGNTEAFF. J is TRBJ1-1 and V is TRBV30; D call uncertain. CDR1 and CDR2 from the germline V gene are GTSNPN and SVGIG (reference sequence). The CDR3 runs to 16 residues. V gave up 3 bases and J gave up 2 bases, with 19 bases separating them.

This chain joins TRBV6-5 and TRBJ2-1; a possible D gene is TRBD2 (6 bases). The CDR3 runs to 13 residues. V was clipped by 6 bases and J by 13 bases, with 19 bases between them. Germline CDR1 reads MNHEY; CDR2 reads SVGAGI. CDR3 region: CASRQLASDKQFF. The CDR3 coding sequence is TGTGCCAGCAGGCAACTAGCTAGCGATAAACAGTTCTTC.

A word on this clonotype: This may come from a read error, since a much larger clone is one base off. The CDR3 end shows no conserved phenylalanine or tryptophan, and so a read error is likely. This chain links TRBV12-3 or TRBV12-4 with TRBJ2-6; 7 nucleotides line up with TRBD1. This CDR3 contains 17 residues. The V segment lost 3 bases and the J segment 1 base; nucleotides outside the gene matches: 6. CDR3 in amino acids: CASSFGQGVSGANVLTL. The CDR3, as DNA: TGTGCCAGCAGTTTCGGCCAGGGGGTGTCTGGGGCCAACGTCCTGACTCTC.

Remarks on this clonotype: Since the CDR3 does not end with the conserved phenylalanine or tryptophan, this likely comes from a read error. The chain joins TRBV29-1 to TRBJ2-3; D perhaps matches TRBD2 (5 bases). Per the germline V gene, CDR1 is SQVTM and CDR2 is ANQGSEA. CDR3 length equals 13 residues. The V end was cut by 4 bases, the J end by 2 bases, with 10 bases between. CDR3 loop: CSVVGGFTDTQYS. DNA of the CDR3: TGCAGCGTTGTAGGCGGGTTCACAGATACGCAGTATTCT.

This clonotype showed up just once. This rearrangement joins TRBV6-2 or TRBV6-3 to TRBJ2-7; no firm D call. CDR1 and CDR2 from the germline V gene are MNHEY and SVGEGT. The CDR3 extends over 12 amino acids. The V end lost 4 bases, the J end lost 8 bases, and 12 bases lay between the germline ends. The CDR3 region is CASSLSFLKQYF. In nucleotides, the CDR3 is TGTGCCAGCAGTTTAAGCTTTCTCAAGCAGTACTTC.

In the case of this clonotype: A much larger clone is a single base away; this may be a read error. This chain links TRBV29-1 with TRBJ1-4; no reliable D call. The CDR3 length is 14 residues. The germline V gene encodes CDR1 SQVTM and CDR2 ANQGSEA. The CDR3 protein is CSAWNSPLNEKQFF. The CDR3 DNA reads as TGCTCCGCTTGGAACAGCCCCCTAAATGAAAAACAGTTTTTT.

Notes on this clonotype: This may be a read error, as it is one base from a much larger clone. This CDR3 fails to terminate in the conserved phenylalanine or tryptophan, so it likely reflects a read error. The chain links TRBV29-1 to TRBJ2-2; 8 bases are a match to TRBD1. Germline V gene data show CDR1 as SQVTM and CDR2 as ANQGSEA. The ends lost 4 bases at V and 6 bases at J; junction bases unmatched: 7. This CDR3 contains 14 residues. CDR3 bases: TGCAGCGTTGTGGACAGGGAAAACGCCGGGGAGCTGTTTTCT. Translation gives CSVVDRENAGELFS.

With respect to this clonotype: A much larger clone differs by one base, so this may be a read error. The rearrangement joins TRBV4-2 to TRBJ2-5; the D is unclear. The CDR3 covers 12 residues. Germline CDR1 LGHNA, CDR2 YNFKEQ. This chain's CDR3 is CVSSQDRRTQYF. The CDR3 DNA follows: TGTGTCAGCAGCCAAGATCGGCGGACCCAGTACTTC.

This chain joins TRBV10-2 and TRBJ2-7; 10 positions agree with TRBD1. The CDR3 spans 17 residues. CDR1 WSHSY and CDR2 SAAADI come from the germline V gene. In DNA form, the CDR3 reads TGCACCAACAGTGAGCTTCTCCTAGGACAGGGGGACCACGAGCAGTACTTC. This translates into CTNSELLLGQGDHEQYF.

Worth noting for this clonotype: At one boundary the junction diverges from the germline segment, which might be a read error. The rearrangement links TRBV6-5 to TRBJ1-2; no firm D call. Germline-derived CDR1 and CDR2 are MNHEY and SVGAGI. This CDR3 contains 13 residues. The CDR3 region is CASSYQAHYDYTF. The CDR3 region has the DNA TGTGCCAGCAGTTACCAGGCCCACTATGACTACACCTTC.

Remarks on this clonotype: Mismatch with germline at one junction end may stem from a read error. This chain connects TRBV11-2 to TRBJ2-3, with a tentative D call TRBD2 (6 bases). CDR3 length: 17 residues. The germline V gene has CDR1 SGHAT and CDR2 FQNNGV. The CDR3, as DNA: TGTGCTAGCAGTGAGGGACTCAAACTCTATCTCACAGATACGCAGTATTTT. Translating gives CASSEGLKLYLTDTQYF.

This clonotype was counted at least ten times. The V call is TRBV6-5, the J call TRBJ1-4, with unresolved D. V lost 7 bases and J 8 bases, leaving 14 bases between the germline ends. Germline CDR1 reads MNHEY; CDR2 reads SVGAGI. The CDR3 loop spans 13 amino acids. The CDR3 loop is CASKASSTEKLFF. The CDR3 coding sequence is TGTGCCAGCAAAGCCAGCTCGACCGAAAAACTGTTTTTT.

The rearrangement joins TRBV6-5 to TRBJ2-3, with D possibly being TRBD2 (6 bases). Trimming took 7 bases from V and 5 from J, leaving 16 bases between them. Germline CDR1 reads MNHEY; CDR2 reads SVGAGI. The CDR3 extends over 14 amino acids. The CDR3 protein is CASKGRRDLDTQYF. CDR3 in DNA: TGTGCCAGCAAGGGTAGGCGGGATCTAGATACGCAGTATTTT.

This clonotype occurred a few times. A read error may be the cause here, since a much bigger clone is one base away. The V and J genes are TRBV6-5 and TRBJ1-2; no clear D gene. The V and J ends lost 3 bases and 4 bases respectively, with 9 bases between them. Germline CDR1 is MNHEY and CDR2 is SVGAGI. The CDR3 loop spans 13 amino acids. In nucleotides, the CDR3 is TGTGCCAGCAGTTATGGCGGAATCTATGGCTACACCTTC. Translating it yields CASSYGGIYGYTF.